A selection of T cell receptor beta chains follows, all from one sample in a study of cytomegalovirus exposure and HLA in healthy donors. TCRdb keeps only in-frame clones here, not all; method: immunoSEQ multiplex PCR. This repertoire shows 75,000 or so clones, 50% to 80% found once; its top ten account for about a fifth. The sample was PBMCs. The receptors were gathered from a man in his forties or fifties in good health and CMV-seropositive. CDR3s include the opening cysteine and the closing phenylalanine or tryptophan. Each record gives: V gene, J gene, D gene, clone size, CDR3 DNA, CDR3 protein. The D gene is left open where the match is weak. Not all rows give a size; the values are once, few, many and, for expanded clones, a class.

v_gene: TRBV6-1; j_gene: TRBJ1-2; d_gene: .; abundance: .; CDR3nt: TGTGCCAGCAGTGATTCCGCGGGTGGCTACACCTTC; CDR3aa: CASSDSAGGYTF
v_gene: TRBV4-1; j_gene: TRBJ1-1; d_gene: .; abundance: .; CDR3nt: TGCGCCAGCAGCCAGCTACAGGCCCTTAACACTGAAGCTTTCTTT; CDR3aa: CASSQLQALNTEAFF
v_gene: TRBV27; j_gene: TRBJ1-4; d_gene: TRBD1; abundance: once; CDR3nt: TGTGCCAGCAGTTTGAGGGACAGGGGTCTTGAAAAACTGTTTTTT; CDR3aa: CASSLRDRGLEKLFF
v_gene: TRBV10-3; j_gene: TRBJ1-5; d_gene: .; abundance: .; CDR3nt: TGTGCCAGCAGTTATGATCGGGTTCAGCCCCAGCATTTT; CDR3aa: CASSYDRVQPQHF
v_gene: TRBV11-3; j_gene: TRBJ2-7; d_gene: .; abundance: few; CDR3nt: TGTGCCAGTAGTCAGAGGCGGAGGGCGGCATACGAGCAGTACTTC; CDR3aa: CASSQRRRAAYEQYF
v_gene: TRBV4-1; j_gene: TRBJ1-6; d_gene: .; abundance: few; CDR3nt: TGCGCCAGCAGCCAAGGGGCAGGCCTCACTAATTCACCCCTCCACTTT; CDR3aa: CASSQGAGLTNSPLHF
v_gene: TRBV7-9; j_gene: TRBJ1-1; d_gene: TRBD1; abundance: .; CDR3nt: TGTGCCAGCAGCTCGGGACAGGGAGTGGACACTGAAGCTTTCTTT; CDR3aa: CASSSGQGVDTEAFF
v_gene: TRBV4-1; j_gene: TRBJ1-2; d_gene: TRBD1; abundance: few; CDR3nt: TGCGCCAGCAGCCAAGTAGGGGGCGGTGGCTACACCTTC; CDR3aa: CASSQVGGGGYTF
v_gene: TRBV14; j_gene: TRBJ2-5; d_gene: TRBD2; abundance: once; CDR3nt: TGTGCCAGCAGCACCCGGACTAGCCATCAAGAGACCCAGTACTTC; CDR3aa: CASSTRTSHQETQYF
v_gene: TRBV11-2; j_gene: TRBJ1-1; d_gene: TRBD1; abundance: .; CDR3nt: TGTGCCAGCAGATTACAGGGGGCAAGAGGGAACACTGAAGCTTTCTTT; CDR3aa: CASRLQGARGNTEAFF
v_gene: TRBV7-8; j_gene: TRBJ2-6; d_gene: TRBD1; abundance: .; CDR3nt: TGTGCCAGCAGCTTAGGGGACAGGTCTGGGGCCAACGTCCTGACTTTC; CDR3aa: CASSLGDRSGANVLTF
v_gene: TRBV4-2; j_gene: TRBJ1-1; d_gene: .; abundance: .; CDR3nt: TGTGCCAGCAGCCCCGGGGAGGGACGAGCTAAGGTTGAAGCTTTCTTT; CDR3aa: CASSPGEGRAKVEAFF
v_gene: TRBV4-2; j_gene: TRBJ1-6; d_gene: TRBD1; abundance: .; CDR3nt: TGTGCCAGCAGGGACAGGGTTGACCGTGAGTCTTCACCCCTCCACTTT; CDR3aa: CASRDRVDRESSPLHF
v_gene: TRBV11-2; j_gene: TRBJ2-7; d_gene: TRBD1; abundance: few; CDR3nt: TGTGCCAGCAGCCCCACGTGGGGACAGACCTACGAGCAGTACTTC; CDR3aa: CASSPTWGQTYEQYF
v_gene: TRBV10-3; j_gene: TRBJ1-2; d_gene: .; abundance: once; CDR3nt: TGTGCCGCCCGGGGAAGGACAGCAACTAACTATGGCTACACCTTC; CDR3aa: CAARGRTATNYGYTF
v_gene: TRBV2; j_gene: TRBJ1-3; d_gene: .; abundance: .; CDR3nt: TGTGCCAGCAGTGGCAGGGACACCATATATTTT; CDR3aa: CASSGRDTIYF
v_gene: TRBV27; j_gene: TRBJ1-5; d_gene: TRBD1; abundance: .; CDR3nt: TGTGCCAGCAGTTTAGGGCAGGGGGCGGCAGGCAATCAGCCCCAGCATTTT; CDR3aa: CASSLGQGAAGNQPQHF
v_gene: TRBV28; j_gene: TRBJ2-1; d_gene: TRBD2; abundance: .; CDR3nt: TGTGCCAGCAGTTCTCTAGCGGGGGGGGCCTACAATGAGCAGTTCTTC; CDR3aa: CASSSLAGGAYNEQFF
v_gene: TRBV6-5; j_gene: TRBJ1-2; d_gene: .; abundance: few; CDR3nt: TGTGCCAGCAGCCCTACTGAGGTTGCTAACTATGGCTACACCTTC; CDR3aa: CASSPTEVANYGYTF
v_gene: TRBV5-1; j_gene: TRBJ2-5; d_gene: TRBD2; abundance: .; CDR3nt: TGCGCCAGCAGGAAAACTAGCGGGGGGGCTCCTGGAGAGACCCAGTACTTC; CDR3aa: CASRKTSGGAPGETQYF
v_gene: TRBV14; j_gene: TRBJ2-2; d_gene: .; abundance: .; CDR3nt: TGTGCCAGCAGCCAAGTTCGGGGAGGGGAGCTGTTTTTT; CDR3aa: CASSQVRGGELFF
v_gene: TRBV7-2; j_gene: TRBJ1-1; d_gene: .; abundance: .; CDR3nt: TGTGCCAGCAGCTTTCCTCCCCGGCGGGGAACTGAAGCTTTCTTT; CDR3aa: CASSFPPRRGTEAFF
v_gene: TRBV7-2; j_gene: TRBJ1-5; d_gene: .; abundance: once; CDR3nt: TGTGCCAGCAGCTTTGAGGGTCATCAGCCCCAGCATTTT; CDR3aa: CASSFEGHQPQHF
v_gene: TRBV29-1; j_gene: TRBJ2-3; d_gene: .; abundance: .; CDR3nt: TGCAGCGTTGTGTCGGGAATCAGCACAGATACGCAGTATTTT; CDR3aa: CSVVSGISTDTQYF
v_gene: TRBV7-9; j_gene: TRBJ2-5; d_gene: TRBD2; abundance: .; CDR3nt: TGTGCCAGCAGCTTACTCGCGGGAGGAGAGACCCAGTACTTC; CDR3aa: CASSLLAGGETQYF
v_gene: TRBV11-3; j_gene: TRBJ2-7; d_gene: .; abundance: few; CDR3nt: TGCGCCAGCAGATTACGTGGCAGGGGGGCTCCCGAGCAGTACTTC; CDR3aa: CASRLRGRGAPEQYF
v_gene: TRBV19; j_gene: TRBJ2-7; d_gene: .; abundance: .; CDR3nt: TGTGCCAGCTGGGGAGCCCCCTCCTACGAGCAGTACTTC; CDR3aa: CASWGAPSYEQYF
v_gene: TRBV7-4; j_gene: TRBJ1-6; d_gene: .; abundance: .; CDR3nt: TGTGCCAGCAGCTTAGGTGCCAGGGCATATGGGGCCTATAATTCACCCCTCCACTTT; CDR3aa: CASSLGARAYGAYNSPLHF
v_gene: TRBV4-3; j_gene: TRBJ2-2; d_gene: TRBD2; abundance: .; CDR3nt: TGCGCCAGCAGCCAAGAAACTAGCGGGAACACCGGGGAGCTGTTTTTT; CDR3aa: CASSQETSGNTGELFF
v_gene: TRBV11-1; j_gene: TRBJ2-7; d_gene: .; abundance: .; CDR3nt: TGTGCCAGCAGTACCACAGGGATAAGGCAATACGAGCAGTACTTC; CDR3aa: CASSTTGIRQYEQYF
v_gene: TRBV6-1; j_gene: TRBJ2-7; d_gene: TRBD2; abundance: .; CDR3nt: TGTGCCAGCAGTGAGGGGGGGGTTATCGAGCAGTACTTC; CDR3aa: CASSEGGVIEQYF